These 15 T cell receptor beta chains were all obtained from the same sample, sequenced in a study of T-cell memory formation after mild COVID-19. MiXCR, applied by TCRdb to the 5' RACE reads, yields one record per CDR3 protein. The sample yields about 390,000 distinct CDR3 sequences, 20% to 25% seen once. The specimen was PBMCs or a T cell subset sorted from them (not recorded which). These receptors came from an adult woman who had mild COVID-19 (a few samples of this study predate the infection). Cell type and time point are not known.

The V and J genes are TRBV6-2 or TRBV6-3 and TRBJ2-5, with a weak D call TRBD1 (6 bases). The V end lost 0 bases, the J end lost 5 bases, and 10 bases lay between the germline ends. Per germline, CDR1 MNHEY and CDR2 SVGEGT. CDR3 length equals 14 residues. This chain's CDR3 is CASSYSGAQETQYF. In DNA, the CDR3 is TGTGCCAGCAGTTACTCGGGGGCGCAGGAGACCCAGTACTTC.

The chain has TRBV10-3 and TRBJ1-6; D call uncertain. Germline CDR1 ENHRY, CDR2 SYGVKD. The CDR3 is made up of 16 amino acids. Trimming took 8 bases from V and 0 from J, leaving 14 bases between them. CDR3 sequence (DNA): TGTGCCATCGGAGAGGAGTTAAGCTCCTATAATTCACCCCTCCACTTT. Encoded protein: CAIGEELSSYNSPLHF.

This clonotype appeared a few times. The V call is TRBV30, the J call TRBJ2-2; D may be TRBD1 (6 bases). CDR3 size: 14 residues. Germline loops: CDR1 GTSNPN, CDR2 SVGIG (reference sequence). V dropped 8 bases and J dropped 11 bases, with 24 bases sitting between them. The CDR3 DNA reads TGTGCCACCCACCGGGACACTTTGTCGGGAGAGCTGTTTTTT. The encoded protein is CATHRDTLSGELFF.

The V and J genes are TRBV30 and TRBJ1-5; TRBD1 matches at 9 bases. The ends lost 2 bases at V and 7 bases at J; junction bases unmatched: 6. This CDR3 region has 14 residues. Germline CDR1 is GTSNPN and CDR2 is SVGIG (reference sequence). This chain's CDR3 is CAWSSGQGNQPQHF. For the CDR3, the DNA is TGTGCCTGGAGTTCGGGACAGGGAAACCAGCCCCAGCATTTT.

This clonotype was recorded a few times. The chain carries TRBV29-1 and TRBJ2-4; D gene uncertain. The CDR3 has 14 amino acids. Germline CDR1 and CDR2: SQVTM and ANQGSEA. The V end was cut by 6 bases, the J end by 0 bases, with 12 bases between. The CDR3 region has the DNA TGCAGCGTCGCACCTCAAGGAGCCAAAAACATTCAGTACTTC. Translating gives CSVAPQGAKNIQYF.

The genes are TRBV6-1 and TRBJ1-1; 8 bases align to TRBD1. The germline V gene has CDR1 MNHNS and CDR2 SASEGT. The J segment lost 7 bases and the V segment lost 6 bases, leaving 7 bases of the junction unmatched. The CDR3 covers 13 residues. CDR3 loop: CASSGQGRNEAFF. CDR3 DNA sequence: TGTGCCAGCAGCGGACAGGGACGGAATGAAGCTTTCTTT.

This sequence joins TRBV20-1 and TRBJ2-1; TRBD2 aligns across 10 bases. There are 15 residues in the CDR3. After removal of 0 bases from V and 8 bases from J, the junction contained 7 bases not matched to a gene. Germline values: CDR1 DFQATT, CDR2 SNEGSKA (reference sequence). This CDR3 reads CSARDPRTSGYEQFF. The CDR3 DNA is TGCAGTGCTAGAGACCCTAGGACTAGCGGTTATGAGCAGTTCTTC.

The V and J genes are TRBV21-1 and TRBJ2-6. TRBV21-1 is a documented pseudogene. The CDR3 runs to 16 residues. The CDR3 loop is CASSEGSCSGANVLTF. The DNA for the CDR3 is TGTGCCAGCAGCGAGGGGTCTTGCTCTGGGGCCAACGTCCTGACTTTC.

The chain recombines TRBV5-1 with TRBJ2-5; D unclear. The V and J ends lost 1 base and 2 bases respectively, with 6 bases between them. The CDR3 extends over 13 amino acids. Germline CDR1 SGHRS, CDR2 YFSETQ. CDR3 sequence (DNA): TGCGCCAGCAGCTTGAAGATTCAAGAGACCCAGTACTTC. Amino acid sequence: CASSLKIQETQYF.

V gene TRBV9 combines with J gene TRBJ1-4; D is uncertain. With 0 bases removed from V and 4 bases from J, the gap between germline ends came to 7 bases. CDR3 size: 14 residues. Germline V gene lookup returns CDR1 SGDLS and CDR2 YYNGEE. The CDR3 reads CASSVGGHNEKLFF. The CDR3 nucleotides read TGTGCCAGCAGCGTAGGAGGGCATAATGAAAAACTGTTTTTT.

About this clonotype itself: A read error may account for a junction end that differs from germline. The J gene is TRBJ2-3, the V gene TRBV7-7; TRBD2 aligns across 7 bases. The V gene's germline CDR1 is SSHAT and CDR2 FNYEAQ (reference sequence). This CDR3 comprises 17 residues. The CDR3 protein is CASSLRGAGSGTDTQYF. CDR3 bases: TGTGCTAGCAGCCTCCGGGGAGCGGGGTCTGGCACAGATACGCAGTATTTT.

The chain has TRBV5-1 and TRBJ1-5; unclear D gene. From germline, CDR1 is SGHRS and CDR2 YFSETQ. Deletions cut 4 bases from V and 4 bases from J, with 15 bases between. The CDR3 has 15 amino acids. The CDR3 DNA is TGCGCCAGCAGCCCCGAGGGTGCAGTTAATCAGCCCCAGCATTTT. Its translation is CASSPEGAVNQPQHF.

The rearrangement joins TRBV12-3 or TRBV12-4 to TRBJ2-7; 10 bases are a match to TRBD1. The V segment lost 10 bases and the J segment 0 bases; nucleotides outside the gene matches: 3. This CDR3 spans 13 amino acids. Written as DNA, the CDR3 is TGTGCCACCGGGACAGGGGACTCCTACGAGCAGTACTTC. This gives the protein CATGTGDSYEQYF.

The chain carries TRBV6-5 and TRBJ1-5, with D uncertain. There are 15 residues in the CDR3. Germline V lookup: CDR1 MNHEY, CDR2 SVGAGI. Trimming cost V 7 bases and J 7 bases, with 20 bases left between them. For the CDR3, the DNA is TGTGCCAGCAATTCCACGGACTTCCGAGGGCAGCCCCAGCATTTT. Amino acids: CASNSTDFRGQPQHF.

The genes are TRBV11-2 and TRBJ1-1; D unclear. The CDR3 consists of 14 residues. CDR1 SGHAT and CDR2 FQNNGV come from the germline V gene. The V end was cut by 5 bases, the J end by 4 bases, with 14 bases between. CDR3 protein: CASSPFDVGTEAFF. In DNA, the CDR3 is TGTGCCAGCAGCCCGTTCGATGTGGGCACTGAAGCTTTCTTT.